The T cell receptor (beta chain) under discussion was sequenced for a study of T-cell memory formation after mild COVID-19. Study observations and caveats: Confirmation of SARS-CoV-2 specificity was lacking for second-wave clones peaking day 37. Memory cells collected pre-infection included some clones that later responded, suggesting cross-reactive memory joined.

Per germline, CDR1 SGHRS and CDR2 YFSETQ. V shed 5 bases and J shed 5 bases, with 17 bases lying between them. The CDR3 loop spans 15 amino acids. This clonotype was seen a handful of times. Antigen: not known. Employing constant-segment primers, 5'RACE generated TCR alpha and TCR beta cDNA libraries bearing sample barcodes and UMIs. MiXCR, applied by TCRdb to the 5' RACE reads, yields one record per CDR3 protein. The sample has a few hundred thousand distinct CDR3 sequences, roughly 19% seen once. The material sequenced was PBMCs or a T cell subset sorted from them (not recorded which). This receptor was taken from a man younger than 30 who had mild COVID-19 (a few samples of this study predate the infection). Cell type and time point are not known. This chain links TRBV5-1 with TRBJ1-5; unclear D gene. The CDR3 region is CASSTLPDGHQPQHF. The CDR3 nucleotides are TGCGCCAGCAGTACACTGCCCGACGGTCATCAGCCCCAGCATTTT.